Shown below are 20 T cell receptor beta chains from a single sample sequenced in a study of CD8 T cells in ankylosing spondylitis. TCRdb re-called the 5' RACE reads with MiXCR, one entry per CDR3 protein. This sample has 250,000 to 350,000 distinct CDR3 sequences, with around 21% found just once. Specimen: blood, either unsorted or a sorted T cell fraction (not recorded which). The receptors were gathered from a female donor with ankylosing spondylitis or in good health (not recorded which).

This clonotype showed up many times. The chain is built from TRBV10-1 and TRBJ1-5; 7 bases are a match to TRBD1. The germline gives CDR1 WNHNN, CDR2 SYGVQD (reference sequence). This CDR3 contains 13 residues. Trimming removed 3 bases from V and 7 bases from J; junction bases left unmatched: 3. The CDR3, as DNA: TGCGCCAGCAGTGAAGGGGGCGCCCAGCCCCAGCATTTT. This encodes CASSEGGAQPQHF.

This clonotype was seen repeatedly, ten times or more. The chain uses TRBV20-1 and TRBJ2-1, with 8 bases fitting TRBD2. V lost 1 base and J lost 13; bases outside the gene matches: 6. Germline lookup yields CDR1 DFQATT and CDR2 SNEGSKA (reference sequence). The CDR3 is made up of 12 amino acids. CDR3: CSARASGRVQFF. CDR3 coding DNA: TGCAGTGCTAGAGCAAGCGGGAGAGTCCAGTTCTTC.

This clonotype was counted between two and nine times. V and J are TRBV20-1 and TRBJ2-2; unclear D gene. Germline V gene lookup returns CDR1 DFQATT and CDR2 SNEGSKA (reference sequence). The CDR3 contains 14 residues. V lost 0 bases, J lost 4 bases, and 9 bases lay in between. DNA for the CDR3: TGCAGTGCTAGAGATAGAATATTCACCGGGGAGCTGTTTTTT. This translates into CSARDRIFTGELFF.

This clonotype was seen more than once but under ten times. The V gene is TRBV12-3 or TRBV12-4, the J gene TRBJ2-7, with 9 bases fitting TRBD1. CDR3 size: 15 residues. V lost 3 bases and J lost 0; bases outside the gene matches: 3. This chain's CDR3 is CASSLGQGTSYEQYF. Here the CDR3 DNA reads TGTGCCAGCAGTTTGGGACAGGGAACCTCCTACGAGCAGTACTTC.

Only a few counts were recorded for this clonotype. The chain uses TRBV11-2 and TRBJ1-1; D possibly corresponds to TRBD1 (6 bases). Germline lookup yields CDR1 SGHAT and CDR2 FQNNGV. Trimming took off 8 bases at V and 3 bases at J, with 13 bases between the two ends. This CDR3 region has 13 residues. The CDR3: CASGRGFDTEAFF. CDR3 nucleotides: TGTGCCAGCGGGAGGGGGTTTGACACTGAAGCTTTCTTT.

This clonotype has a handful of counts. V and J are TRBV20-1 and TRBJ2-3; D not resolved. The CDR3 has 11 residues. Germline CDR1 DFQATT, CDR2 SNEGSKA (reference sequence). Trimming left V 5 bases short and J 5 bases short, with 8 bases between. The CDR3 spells CSAVWQDTQYF. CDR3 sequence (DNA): TGCAGTGCTGTATGGCAAGATACGCAGTATTTT.

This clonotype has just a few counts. Written as DNA, the CDR3 is TGTGCCACCAGTGATTCTAGAGCAGACAATGAGCAGTTCTTC. Translated: CATSDSRADNEQFF. This chain joins TRBV24-1 and TRBJ2-1; no firm D call. Per germline, CDR1 KGHDR and CDR2 SFDVKD. Trimming removed 2 bases from V and 5 bases from J, with 9 bases in between. This CDR3 is 14 amino acids long.

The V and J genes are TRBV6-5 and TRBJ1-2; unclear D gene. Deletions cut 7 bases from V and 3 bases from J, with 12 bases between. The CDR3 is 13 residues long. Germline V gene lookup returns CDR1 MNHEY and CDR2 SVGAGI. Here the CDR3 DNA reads TGTGCCAGCACTAGAACACCAGACTATGGCTACACCTTC. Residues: CASTRTPDYGYTF.

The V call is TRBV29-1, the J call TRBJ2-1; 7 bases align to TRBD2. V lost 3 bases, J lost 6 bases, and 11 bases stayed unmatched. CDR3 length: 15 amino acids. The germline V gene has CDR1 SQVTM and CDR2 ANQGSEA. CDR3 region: CSVEGGRALGNEQFF. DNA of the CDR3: TGCAGCGTTGAGGGGGGGAGGGCCCTCGGCAATGAGCAGTTCTTC.

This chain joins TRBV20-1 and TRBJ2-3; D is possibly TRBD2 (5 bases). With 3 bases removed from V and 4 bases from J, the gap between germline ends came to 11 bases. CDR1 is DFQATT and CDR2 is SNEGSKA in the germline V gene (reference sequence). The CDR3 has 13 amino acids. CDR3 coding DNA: TGCAGTGCTAGCCCAGGAGGTTCAGATACGCAGTATTTT. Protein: CSASPGGSDTQYF.

This CDR3 is CASSLERPLHEQYF. The CDR3 DNA reads as TGTGCCAGCAGCTTAGAGAGACCCCTCCACGAGCAGTACTTC. This chain connects TRBV11-2 to TRBJ2-7; D gene ambiguous. Germline V gene lookup returns CDR1 SGHAT and CDR2 FQNNGV. V was cut by 0 bases and J by 5 bases, with 11 bases left in between. This CDR3 contains 14 residues.

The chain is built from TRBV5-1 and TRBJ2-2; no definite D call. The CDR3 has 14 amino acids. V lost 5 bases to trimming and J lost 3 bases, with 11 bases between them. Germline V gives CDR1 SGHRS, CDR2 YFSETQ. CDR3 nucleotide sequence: TGCGCCAGCAGATCGGACGGTTACACCGGGGAGCTGTTTTTT. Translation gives CASRSDGYTGELFF.

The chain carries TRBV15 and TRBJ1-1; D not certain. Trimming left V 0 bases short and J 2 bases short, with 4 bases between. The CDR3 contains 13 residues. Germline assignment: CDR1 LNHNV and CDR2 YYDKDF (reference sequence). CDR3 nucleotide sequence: TGTGCCACCAGCAGAGATGGTAACACTGAAGCTTTCTTT. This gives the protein CATSRDGNTEAFF.

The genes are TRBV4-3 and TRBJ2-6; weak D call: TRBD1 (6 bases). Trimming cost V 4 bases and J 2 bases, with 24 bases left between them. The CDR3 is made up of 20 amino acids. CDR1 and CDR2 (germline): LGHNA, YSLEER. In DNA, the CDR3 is TGCGCCAGCAGCCGCGTTTACGGGACAACTTCGACCGCTGGGGCCAACGTCCTGACTTTC. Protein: CASSRVYGTTSTAGANVLTF.

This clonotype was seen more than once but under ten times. In DNA form, the CDR3 reads TGCAGCGTTGTCCCAGGCCCGAGCTCCTACGAGCAGTACTTC. Translating gives CSVVPGPSSYEQYF. The chain combines TRBV29-1 with TRBJ2-7; D is undetermined. CDR1 and CDR2 from the germline V gene are SQVTM and ANQGSEA. Trimming removed 4 bases at V and 0 bases at J, with 13 bases between. The CDR3 loop spans 14 amino acids.

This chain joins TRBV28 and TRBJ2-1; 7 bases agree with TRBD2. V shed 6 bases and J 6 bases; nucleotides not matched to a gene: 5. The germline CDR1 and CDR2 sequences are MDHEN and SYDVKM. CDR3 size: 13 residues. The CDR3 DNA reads TGTGCCAGCAGGAGGGACTACCTCAATGAGCAGTTCTTC. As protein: CASRRDYLNEQFF.

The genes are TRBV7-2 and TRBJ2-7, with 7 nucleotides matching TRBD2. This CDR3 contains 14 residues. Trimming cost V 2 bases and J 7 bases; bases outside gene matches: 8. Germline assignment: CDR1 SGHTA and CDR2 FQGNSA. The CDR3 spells CASSLSGGRGEQYF. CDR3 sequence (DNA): TGTGCCAGCAGCTTATCTGGCGGGAGAGGGGAGCAGTACTTC.

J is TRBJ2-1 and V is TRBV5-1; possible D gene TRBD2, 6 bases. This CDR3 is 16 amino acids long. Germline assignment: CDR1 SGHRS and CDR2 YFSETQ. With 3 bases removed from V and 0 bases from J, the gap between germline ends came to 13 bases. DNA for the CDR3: TGCGCCAGCAGCTCGACGGGGGATTCCTCCTACAATGAGCAGTTCTTC. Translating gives CASSSTGDSSYNEQFF.

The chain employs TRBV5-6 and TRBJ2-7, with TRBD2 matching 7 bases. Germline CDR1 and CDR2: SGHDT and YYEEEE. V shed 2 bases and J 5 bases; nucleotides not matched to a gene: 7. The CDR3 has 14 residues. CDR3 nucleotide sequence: TGTGCCAGCAGCTTCGGACTAGTTGTCCACGAGCAGTACTTC. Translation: CASSFGLVVHEQYF.

The CDR3 bases are TGTGCCAGCAGTTTAGCGGGACTAGCGATAGAGGGTTCCACAGATACGCAGTATTTT. This gives the protein CASSLAGLAIEGSTDTQYF. This sequence joins TRBV12-3 or TRBV12-4 and TRBJ2-3, with 10 bases matching TRBD2. The CDR3 contains 19 residues. With V trimmed by 0 bases and J by 2 bases, 11 bases remained unmatched.